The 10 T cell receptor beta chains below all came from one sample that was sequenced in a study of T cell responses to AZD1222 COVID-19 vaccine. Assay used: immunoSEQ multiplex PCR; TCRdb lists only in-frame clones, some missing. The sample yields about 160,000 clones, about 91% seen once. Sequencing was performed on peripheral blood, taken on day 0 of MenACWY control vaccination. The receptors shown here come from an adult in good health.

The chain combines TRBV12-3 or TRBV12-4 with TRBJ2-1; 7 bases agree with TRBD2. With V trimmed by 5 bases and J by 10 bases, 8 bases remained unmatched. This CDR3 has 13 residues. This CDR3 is CASSPGLDGEQFF. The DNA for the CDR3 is TGTGCCAGCAGTCCCGGACTAGACGGCGAGCAGTTCTTC.

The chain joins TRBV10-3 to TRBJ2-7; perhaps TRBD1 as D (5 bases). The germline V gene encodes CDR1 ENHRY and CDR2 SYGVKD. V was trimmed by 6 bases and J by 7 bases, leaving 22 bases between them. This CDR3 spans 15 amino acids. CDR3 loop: CAIRTHDSAQGEQYF. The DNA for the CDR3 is TGTGCCATCAGGACCCATGACAGTGCCCAGGGAGAGCAGTACTTC.

DNA for the CDR3: TGTGCCAGCCAACCCCAGATATATCTGAACACTGAAGCTTTCTTT. This translates into CASQPQIYLNTEAFF. V and J are TRBV7-9 and TRBJ1-1; the D is unclear. Trimming removed 8 bases from V and 0 bases from J, with 16 bases in between. In germline, CDR1 is SEHNR, CDR2 FQNEAQ (reference sequence). The CDR3 is 15 amino acids. The full variable domain, completed using reference TRBV7-9 and TRBJ1-1, is DTGVSQNPRHKITKRGQNVTFRCDPISEHNRLYWYRQTLGQGPEFLTYFQNEAQLEKSRLLSDRFSAERPKGSFSTLEIQRTEQGDSAMYLCASQPQIYLNTEAFFGQGTRLTVV.

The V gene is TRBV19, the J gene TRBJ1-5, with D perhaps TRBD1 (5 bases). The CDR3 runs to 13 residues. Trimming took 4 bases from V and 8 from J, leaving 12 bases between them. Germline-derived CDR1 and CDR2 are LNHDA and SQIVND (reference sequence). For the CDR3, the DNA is TGTGCCAGTAGTAACAGGTGGCGCGAGCCCCAGCATTTT. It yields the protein CASSNRWREPQHF.

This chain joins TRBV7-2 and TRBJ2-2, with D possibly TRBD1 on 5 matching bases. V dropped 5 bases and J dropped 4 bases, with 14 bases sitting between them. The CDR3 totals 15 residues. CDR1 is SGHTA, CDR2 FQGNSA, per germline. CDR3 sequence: CASSLPAQGTGELFF. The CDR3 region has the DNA TGTGCCAGCAGCCTGCCGGCCCAGGGCACCGGGGAGCTGTTTTTT. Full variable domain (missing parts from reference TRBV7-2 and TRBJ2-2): GAGVSQSPSNKVTEKGKDVELRCDPISGHTALYWYRQSLGQGLEFLIYFQGNSAPDKSGLPSDRFSAERTGGSVSTLTIQRTQQEDSAVYLCASSLPAQGTGELFFGEGSRLTVL.

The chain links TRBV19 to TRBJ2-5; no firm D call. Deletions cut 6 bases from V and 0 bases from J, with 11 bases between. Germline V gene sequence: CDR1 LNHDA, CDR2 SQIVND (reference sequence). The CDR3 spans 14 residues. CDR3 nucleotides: TGTGCCAGTAGCATAATCCTGTACCAAGAGACCCAGTACTTC. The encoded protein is CASSIILYQETQYF.

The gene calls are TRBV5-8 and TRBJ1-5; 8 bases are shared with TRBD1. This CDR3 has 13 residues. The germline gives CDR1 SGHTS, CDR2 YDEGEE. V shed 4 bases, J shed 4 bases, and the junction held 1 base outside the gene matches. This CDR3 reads CASSRTGNQPQHF. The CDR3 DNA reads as TGTGCCAGCAGCAGGACAGGGAATCAGCCCCAGCATTTT.

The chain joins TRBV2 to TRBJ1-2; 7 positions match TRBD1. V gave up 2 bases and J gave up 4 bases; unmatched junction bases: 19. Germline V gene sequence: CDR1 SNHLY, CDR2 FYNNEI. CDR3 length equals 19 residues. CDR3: CASSEKKIEGANVSYGYTF. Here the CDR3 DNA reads TGTGCCAGCAGTGAAAAAAAAATTGAGGGGGCGAACGTATCCTATGGCTACACCTTC.

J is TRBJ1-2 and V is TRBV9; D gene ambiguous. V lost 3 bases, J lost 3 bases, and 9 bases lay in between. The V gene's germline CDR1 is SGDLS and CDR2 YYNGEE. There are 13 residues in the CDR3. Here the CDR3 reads CASSAGPDYGYTF. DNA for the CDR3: TGTGCCAGCAGCGCAGGACCCGACTATGGCTACACCTTC.

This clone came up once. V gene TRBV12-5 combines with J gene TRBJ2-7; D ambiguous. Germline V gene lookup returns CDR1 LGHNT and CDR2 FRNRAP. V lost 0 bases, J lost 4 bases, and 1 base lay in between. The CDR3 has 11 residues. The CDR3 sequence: CASGLVYEQYF. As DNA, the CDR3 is TGTGCTAGTGGTTTGGTGTACGAGCAGTACTTC.